The 7 T cell receptor beta chains listed next were all sequenced from one sample in a study of graft-versus-host responses after intestinal transplantation. Data came from immunoSEQ multiplex PCR; TCRdb stores just in-frame clones and leaves some out. Here the sample spans some 97,000 clones, more than 75% being singletons. What these receptors recognize is not known. Sequenced here: unstimulated CD4+ T cells sorted from spleen or lymph node cells, sampled before transplant. Receptor source: a human donor who was the organ donor for an intestinal transplant.

The chain uses TRBV7-2 and TRBJ2-3; 7 bases align to TRBD2. From germline, CDR1 is SGHTA and CDR2 FQGNSA. The CDR3 contains 18 residues. V gave up 5 bases and J gave up 0 bases; unmatched junction bases: 14. The CDR3 region is CASSKKWSAGYSTDTQYF. The CDR3, as DNA: TGTGCCAGCAGCAAAAAATGGTCAGCGGGGTACAGCACAGATACGCAGTATTTT.

The chain joins TRBV18 to TRBJ2-3; D is unclear. V was clipped by 3 bases and J by 2 bases, with 9 bases between them. The CDR3 spans 14 residues. The germline gives CDR1 KGHSH, CDR2 LQKENI. The CDR3 region is CASSPQQFTDTQYF. The CDR3 DNA reads TGTGCCAGCTCACCCCAACAATTCACAGATACGCAGTATTTT.

The chain has TRBV6-5 and TRBJ1-1; possibly TRBD1 for D (5 bases). Germline V lookup: CDR1 MNHEY, CDR2 SVGAGI. CDR3 size: 14 residues. Trimming took off 5 bases at V and 4 bases at J, with 14 bases between the two ends. CDR3 bases: TGTGCCAGCAGTCGAGGGGAGGAGGGCACTGAAGCTTTCTTT. This gives the protein CASSRGEEGTEAFF.

This sequence joins TRBV6-1 and TRBJ1-2, with D maybe TRBD1 (5 bases). The ends were cut back, 4 bases at V and 2 bases at J, with 8 bases in the middle. The CDR3 has 13 amino acids. Germline assignment: CDR1 MNHNS and CDR2 SASEGT. CDR3 region: CASSVGENYGYTF. The CDR3 DNA sequence: TGTGCCAGCAGTGTAGGGGAAAACTATGGCTACACCTTC.

This rearrangement joins TRBV10-1 to TRBJ2-7; 9 bases are shared with TRBD2. V lost 3 bases to trimming and J lost 2 bases; unmatched junction nucleotides: 11. This CDR3 has 17 residues. Germline V lookup: CDR1 WNHNN, CDR2 SYGVQD (reference sequence). This CDR3 is CASSDSRGRVPTYEQYF. In nucleotides, the CDR3 is TGCGCCAGCAGTGATTCCCGCGGGAGGGTCCCAACCTACGAGCAGTACTTC.

The chain recombines TRBV15 with TRBJ2-1; 9 nucleotides align to TRBD2. V shed 0 bases, J shed 10 bases, and the junction held 10 bases outside the gene matches. This CDR3 is built from 16 residues. CDR1 is LNHNV and CDR2 is YYDKDF in the germline V gene (reference sequence). CDR3 bases: TGTGCCACCAGCAGAGAAGTCACTAGCGGGCGAGAGGAGCAGTTCTTC. Its protein product is CATSREVTSGREEQFF. The full variable domain, rest sourced from reference TRBV15 and TRBJ2-1, is DAMVIQNPRYQVTQFGKPVTLSCSQTLNHNVMYWYQQKSSQAPKLLFHYYDKDFNNEADTPDNFQSRRPNTSFCFLDIRSPGLGDTAMYLCATSREVTSGREEQFFGPGTRLTVL.

The CDR3 spells CASSLRGDSNEQYF. The CDR3, as DNA: TGTGCCAGCAGCTTACGGGGGGATTCGAACGAGCAGTACTTC. The chain employs TRBV5-6 and TRBJ2-7; TRBD2 matches 7 bases. The CDR3 is 14 residues long. V dropped 2 bases and J dropped 5; count of bases not matched to a gene: 7. The V gene's germline CDR1 is SGHDT and CDR2 YYEEEE.